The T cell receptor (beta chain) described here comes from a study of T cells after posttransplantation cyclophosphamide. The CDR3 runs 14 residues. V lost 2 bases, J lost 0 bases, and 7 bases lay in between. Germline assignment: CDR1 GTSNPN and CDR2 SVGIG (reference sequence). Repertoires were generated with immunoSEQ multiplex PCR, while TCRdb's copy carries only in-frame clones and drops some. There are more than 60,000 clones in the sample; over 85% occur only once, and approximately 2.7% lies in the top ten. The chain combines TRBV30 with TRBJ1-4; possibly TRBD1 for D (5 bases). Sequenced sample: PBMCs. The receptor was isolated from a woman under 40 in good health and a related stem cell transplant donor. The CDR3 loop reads CAWSKGTTNEKLFF. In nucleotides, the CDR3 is TGTGCCTGGAGTAAGGGGACAACTAATGAAAAACTGTTTTTT.